What follows are 24 T cell receptor beta chains derived from one specimen sequenced in a study of STAT5B mutations in CD4+ large granular lymphocyte leukemia. TCRdb's table, derived via immunoSEQ multiplex PCR, lists solely in-frame clones and lacks some. The sample contains fewer than 50,000 clones, under 85% of which appear only once. Sequenced input: CD4+ T cells from blood buffy coats. Receptors originate from a human donor in good health.

The chain couples TRBV5-1 to TRBJ1-6; D not certain. V lost 6 bases to trimming and J lost 10 bases, with 14 bases between them. CDR3 length: 13 amino acids. Germline V lookup: CDR1 SGHRS, CDR2 YFSETQ. The CDR3 region is CASNEDLNSPLHF. The CDR3 bases are TGCGCCAGCAACGAGGACCTTAACTCACCCCTCCACTTT.

The chain joins TRBV5-1 to TRBJ1-1; D may be TRBD1 (5 bases). Trimming stripped 1 base from V and 1 base from J, with 17 bases between. There are 17 residues in the CDR3. CDR1 is SGHRS, CDR2 YFSETQ, per germline. CDR3 in DNA: TGCGCCAGCAGCTTGTCGGGCGCCAAAGGGACGAACACTGAAGCTTTCTTT. This translates into CASSLSGAKGTNTEAFF.

This sequence joins TRBV7-8 and TRBJ2-5; D not resolved. Germline lookup yields CDR1 SGHVS and CDR2 FQNEAQ. Trimming removed 3 bases at V and 5 bases at J, with 10 bases between. The CDR3 runs 13 residues. The CDR3 region is CASSLGLGETQYF. In DNA, the CDR3 is TGTGCCAGCAGCTTGGGCCTTGGGGAGACCCAGTACTTC.

This chain connects TRBV14 to TRBJ2-5; perhaps TRBD1 as D (6 bases). Germline V CDR1 and CDR2: SGHDN, FVKESK. This CDR3 is built from 14 residues. The V gene lost 4 bases and the J gene lost 5 bases, with 14 bases spanning the gap. CDR3 DNA sequence: TGTGCCAGCAGCCCCCAGGGGATGAGGGAGACCCAGTACTTC. Its protein is CASSPQGMRETQYF.

This clone was counted a few times. J is TRBJ1-5 and V is TRBV30; D uncertain. CDR3 size: 18 residues. The germline V gene encodes CDR1 GTSNPN and CDR2 SVGIG (reference sequence). The ends were cut back, 1 base at V and 0 bases at J, with 19 bases in the middle. For the CDR3, the DNA is TGTGCCTGGAGTGGATCATCACTTGGGGTCAATAGCAATCAGCCCCAGCATTTT. It codes for CAWSGSSLGVNSNQPQHF. Complete variable domain (other parts from reference TRBV30 and TRBJ1-5): SQTIHQWPATLVQPVGSPLSLECTVEGTSNPNLYWYRQAAGRGLQLLFYSVGIGQISSEVPQNLSASRPQDRQFILSSKKLLLSDSGFYLCAWSGSSLGVNSNQPQHFGDGTRLSIL.

This clone was counted only a few times. This chain joins TRBV6-5 and TRBJ1-1; no clear D gene. The V gene's germline CDR1 is MNHEY and CDR2 SVGAGI. V gave up 0 bases and J gave up 3 bases, with 5 bases separating them. The CDR3 has 13 residues. DNA for the CDR3: TGTGCCAGCAGTTACTCGTTCCACACTGAAGCTTTCTTT. Amino acid sequence: CASSYSFHTEAFF.

CDR3 coding DNA: TGTGCTAGTGGTTTGGTACTTTCGACTAGCGGGGGGCCCCCCATCCACAATGAGCAGTTCTTC. Its protein is CASGLVLSTSGGPPIHNEQFF. V and J are TRBV12-5 and TRBJ2-1; 13 bases fit TRBD2. The CDR3 sequence is 21 residues long. Germline-derived CDR1 and CDR2 are LGHNT and FRNRAP. V trimming: 0 bases; J trimming: 5 bases; junction bases outside the gene matches: 16.

The gene calls are TRBV9 and TRBJ2-2; TRBD2 matches 7 bases. The CDR3 extends over 15 amino acids. The junction had 7 bases not matched to a gene; V was cut back by 4 bases and J by 4 bases. CDR1 SGDLS and CDR2 YYNGEE come from the germline V gene. For the CDR3, the DNA is TGTGCCAGCAGCCCCCCTAGCGGATTCACCGGGGAGCTGTTTTTT. It specifies CASSPPSGFTGELFF.

This clone appeared once. The rearrangement joins TRBV7-2 to TRBJ2-7; D is undetermined. The germline gives CDR1 SGHTA, CDR2 FQGNSA. CDR3 size: 13 residues. Trimming stripped 1 base from V and 7 bases from J, with 11 bases between. The CDR3 DNA reads TGTGCCAGCAGCTTAGACCGGACGGCTGAGCAGTACTTC. Translating gives CASSLDRTAEQYF.

The chain recombines TRBV7-2 with TRBJ2-5; no clear D. The CDR3 is made up of 14 amino acids. Germline V gives CDR1 SGHTA, CDR2 FQGNSA. V was clipped by 5 bases and J by 7 bases, with 17 bases between them. The CDR3 protein is CASSPGWGKGTQYF. The CDR3, as DNA: TGTGCCAGCAGCCCCGGGTGGGGAAAGGGGACCCAGTACTTC.

The genes are TRBV19 and TRBJ1-5; D is unresolved. CDR3 length: 14 residues. In germline, CDR1 is LNHDA, CDR2 SQIVND (reference sequence). The V and J ends lost 8 bases and 5 bases respectively, with 16 bases between them. The CDR3 DNA reads as TGTGCCAGTGTCCCGGGTTATGCCCATCAGCCCCAGCATTTT. It translates to CASVPGYAHQPQHF.

The chain couples TRBV19 to TRBJ2-5, with 8 bases lining up with TRBD1. With 0 bases clipped from V and 3 bases from J, the junction kept 6 bases outside the gene matches. Germline V gene lookup returns CDR1 LNHDA and CDR2 SQIVND (reference sequence). CDR3 size: 16 residues. The CDR3 nucleotides are TGTGCCAGTAGTATAGATCGGACAGGGAGAAAAGAGACCCAGTACTTC. Protein: CASSIDRTGRKETQYF.

The chain employs TRBV6-6 and TRBJ2-5; D is uncertain. Trimming took off 5 bases at V and 4 bases at J, with 14 bases between the two ends. This CDR3 has 14 residues. Germline CDR1 is MNHNY and CDR2 is SVGAGI (reference sequence). CDR3 in DNA: TGTGCCAGCAGTCCTTCCTACTTGACAGAGACCCAGTACTTC. Its translation: CASSPSYLTETQYF.

This clone has a handful of counts. The chain joins TRBV18 to TRBJ1-5, with D uncertain. The CDR3 is made up of 14 amino acids. Germline V gives CDR1 KGHSH, CDR2 LQKENI. V was pared by 3 bases and J by 0 bases, with 6 bases between. The chain's CDR3 is CASSPGDSNQPQHF. Here the CDR3 DNA reads TGTGCCAGCTCACCCGGGGATAGCAATCAGCCCCAGCATTTT.

This clone was seen a single time. This chain uses TRBV6-5 with TRBJ1-5; D unresolved. Trimming took 2 bases from V and 7 from J, leaving 12 bases between them. The CDR3 has 14 residues. Germline V gene lookup returns CDR1 MNHEY and CDR2 SVGAGI. This CDR3 is CASSYDSSGQPQHF. CDR3 nucleotides: TGTGCCAGCAGTTACGACTCTTCGGGACAGCCCCAGCATTTT.

This rearrangement joins TRBV2 to TRBJ2-5; 7 bases align to TRBD2. V shed 8 bases, J shed 4 bases, and the junction held 4 bases outside the gene matches. From germline, CDR1 is SNHLY and CDR2 FYNNEI. This CDR3 has 12 residues. CDR3 sequence (DNA): TGTGCCAGCGAGACTAGCCCAGAGACCCAGTACTTC. Protein: CASETSPETQYF.

V usage is TRBV2 and J usage is TRBJ1-5; no reliable D call. The CDR3 has 14 residues. Germline values: CDR1 SNHLY, CDR2 FYNNEI. V was pared by 4 bases and J by 2 bases, with 9 bases between. CDR3 sequence: CASSVGRGNQPQHF. The CDR3 nucleotides read TGTGCCAGCAGTGTGGGTAGGGGCAATCAGCCCCAGCATTTT.

The chain recombines TRBV5-5 with TRBJ2-2; possible D gene TRBD1, 6 bases. V was trimmed by 3 bases and J by 6 bases, leaving 18 bases between them. The length of the CDR3 is 16 residues. CDR1 is SGHKS, CDR2 YYEKEE, per germline (reference sequence). CDR3: CASSSHPGVLAGELFF. In DNA, the CDR3 is TGTGCCAGCAGCTCCCACCCAGGGGTGTTGGCCGGGGAGCTGTTTTTT.

Notes on this clone: Other DNA sequences in this sample translate to the same CDR3. This chain uses TRBV7-9 with TRBJ1-4; 8 bases fit TRBD1. CDR1 is SEHNR, CDR2 FQNEAQ, per germline (reference sequence). This CDR3 spans 14 amino acids. Trimming at V came to 5 bases and at J to 3 bases, leaving 2 bases not matched to a gene. As DNA, the CDR3 is TGTGCCAGCAGCCGACAGGGGTCTAATGAAAAACTGTTTTTT. It codes for CASSRQGSNEKLFF.

J is TRBJ2-5 and V is TRBV5-6, with D perhaps TRBD1 or TRBD2 (5 bases each). Trimming took off 4 bases at V and 5 bases at J, with 21 bases between the two ends. In germline, CDR1 is SGHDT, CDR2 YYEEEE. CDR3 length equals 16 residues. The CDR3 here is CASSPPGHAPGETQYF. CDR3 in DNA: TGTGCCAGCAGCCCTCCCGGACATGCCCCGGGGGAGACCCAGTACTTC.

This CDR3 reads CASSPVHLSGNTIYF. The CDR3 nucleotides read TGTGCCAGCAGCCCAGTCCACCTCTCTGGAAACACCATATATTTT. The rearrangement joins TRBV7-2 to TRBJ1-3; D is ambiguous. Germline values: CDR1 SGHTA, CDR2 FQGNSA. The CDR3 length is 15 residues. V lost 5 bases and J 0 bases, leaving 11 bases between the germline ends.

The chain couples TRBV30 to TRBJ2-7; 9 bases fit TRBD2. Trimming at V came to 6 bases and at J to 4 bases, leaving 7 bases not matched to a gene. The CDR3 extends over 13 amino acids. Germline V CDR1 and CDR2: GTSNPN, SVGIG (reference sequence). The CDR3, as DNA: TGTGCCTGTAATAGCGGGGGAGGTTACGAGCAGTACTTC. It yields the protein CACNSGGGYEQYF.

V gene TRBV7-3 combines with J gene TRBJ2-7, with 8 bases lining up with TRBD1. Unmatched junction bases numbered 6, after V lost 4 bases and J lost 7 bases. CDR3 length equals 13 residues. Germline V gene lookup returns CDR1 SGHTA and CDR2 FQGTGA. The CDR3 reads CASSSGQAREQYF. CDR3 in DNA: TGTGCCAGCAGCTCGGGACAGGCTCGAGAGCAGTACTTC.

V usage is TRBV5-4 and J usage is TRBJ2-3; 8 bases are shared with TRBD1. J gave up 6 bases and V 1 base, and 1 base lay outside the gene matches. The CDR3 totals 13 residues. CDR1 and CDR2 from the germline V gene are SGHNT and YYREEE (reference sequence). The DNA of the CDR3 is TGTGCCAGCAGCTTGCGACAGGGGGATACGCAGTATTTT. Amino acids: CASSLRQGDTQYF.